The 3 T cell receptor beta chains given below trace back to one sample, sequenced in a study of shared clonotypes between healthy human individuals (dated by TCRdb to the early 2020s). Receptors were amplified or captured by the immunoSEQ multiplex PCR assay. TCRdb's version of the immuneACCESS table is confined to in-frame rearrangements and falls short of the full clone set. An unresolved V gene accounts for under half of the shortfall where checked; the remainder is of unknown origin. This sample comprises 950,000 to 1,100,000 clones, approximately 68% of them detected only once. Of the sample, roughly 1.5% is held by the ten largest clones. Sample: memory CD4+ T cells sorted from blood. This specimen's cell subset or site label, interpreted: CD45RA-negative fraction. These receptors originate from a man aged 18 to 30 in good health.

The chain combines TRBV21-1 with TRBJ1-5. TRBV21-1 is described as a pseudogene. This CDR3 comprises 17 residues. The CDR3 loop is CASSKVSGARVNQPQHF. CDR3 nucleotides: TGTGCCAGCAGCAAAGTTAGCGGGGCCAGGGTGAATCAGCCCCAGCATTTT.

This chain links TRBV4-3 with TRBJ2-1; D not certain. CDR1 and CDR2 from the germline V gene are LGHNA and YSLEER. Trimming removed 0 bases from V and 4 bases from J, with 13 bases in between. The CDR3 has 16 amino acids. The CDR3 is CASSQDLGRSYNEQFF. The CDR3 coding sequence is TGCGCCAGCAGCCAAGATCTGGGCAGGTCATACAATGAGCAGTTCTTC.

The genes are TRBV5-4 and TRBJ2-1; 9 bases are a match to TRBD1. Germline V gives CDR1 SGHNT, CDR2 YYREEE (reference sequence). This CDR3 has 14 residues. V lost 1 base and J lost 12; bases outside the gene matches: 8. The CDR3 DNA sequence: TGTGCCAGCAGCTTGTCGGGACAGGGAAATCGGCAGTTCTTC. This sequence encodes CASSLSGQGNRQFF.